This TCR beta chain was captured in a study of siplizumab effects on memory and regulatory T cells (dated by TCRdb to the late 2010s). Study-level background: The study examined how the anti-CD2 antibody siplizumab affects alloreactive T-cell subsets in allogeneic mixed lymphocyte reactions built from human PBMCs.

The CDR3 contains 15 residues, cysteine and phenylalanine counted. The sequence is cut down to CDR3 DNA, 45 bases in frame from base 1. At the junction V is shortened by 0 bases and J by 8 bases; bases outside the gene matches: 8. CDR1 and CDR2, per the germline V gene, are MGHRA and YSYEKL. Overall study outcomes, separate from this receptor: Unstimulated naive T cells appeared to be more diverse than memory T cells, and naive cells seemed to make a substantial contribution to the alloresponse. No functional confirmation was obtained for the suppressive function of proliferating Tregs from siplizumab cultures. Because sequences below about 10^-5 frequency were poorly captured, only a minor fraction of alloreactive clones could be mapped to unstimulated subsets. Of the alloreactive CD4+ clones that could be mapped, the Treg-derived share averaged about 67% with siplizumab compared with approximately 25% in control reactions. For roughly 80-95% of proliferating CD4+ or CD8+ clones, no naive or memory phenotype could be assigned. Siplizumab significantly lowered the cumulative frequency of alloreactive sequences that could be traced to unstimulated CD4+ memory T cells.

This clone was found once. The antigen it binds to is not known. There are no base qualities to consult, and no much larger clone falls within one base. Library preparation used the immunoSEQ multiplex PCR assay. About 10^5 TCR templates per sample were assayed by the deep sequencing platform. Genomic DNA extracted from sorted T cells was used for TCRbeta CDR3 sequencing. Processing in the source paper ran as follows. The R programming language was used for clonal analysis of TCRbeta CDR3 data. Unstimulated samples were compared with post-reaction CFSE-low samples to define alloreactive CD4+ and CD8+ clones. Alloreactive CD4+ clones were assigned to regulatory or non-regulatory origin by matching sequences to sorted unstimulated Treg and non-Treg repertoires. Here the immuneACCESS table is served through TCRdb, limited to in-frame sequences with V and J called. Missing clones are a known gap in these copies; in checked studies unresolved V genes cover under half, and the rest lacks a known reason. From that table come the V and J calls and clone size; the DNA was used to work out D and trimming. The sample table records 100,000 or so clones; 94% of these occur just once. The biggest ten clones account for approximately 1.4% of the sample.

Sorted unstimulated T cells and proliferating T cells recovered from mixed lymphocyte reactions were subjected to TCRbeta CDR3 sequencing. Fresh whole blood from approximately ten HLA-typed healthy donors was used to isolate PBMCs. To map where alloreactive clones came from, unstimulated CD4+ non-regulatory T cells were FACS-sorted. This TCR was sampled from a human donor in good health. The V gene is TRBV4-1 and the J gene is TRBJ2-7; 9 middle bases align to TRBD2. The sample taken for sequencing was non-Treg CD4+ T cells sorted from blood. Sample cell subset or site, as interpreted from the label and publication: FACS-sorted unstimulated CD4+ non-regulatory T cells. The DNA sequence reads TGCGCCAGCAGCCAAGAGCCTAGCGGGGCGGCGAAGCAGTACTTC. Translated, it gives CASSQEPSGAAKQYF.